Included here is one T cell receptor (beta chain) sequence, with context. Naive CD8 isolation took CD45RO-negative cells positively selected for CCR7 and excluded terminally differentiated effector memory CD45RA+ cells. The CDR3 has 18 amino acids. The V and J ends lost 0 bases and 7 bases, in that order; junction bases with no gene match: 17. CDR1 KGHSH and CDR2 LQKENI come from the germline V gene. The sample comes from a study of shared clonotypes between healthy human individuals. Produced via immunoSEQ multiplex PCR; TCRdb's table is partial and in-frame only. The data hold hundreds of thousands of clones, with 95% to 96% observed a single time.

Sequenced input: naive CD8+ T cells sorted from blood. This TCR was recovered from a woman in her twenties or thirties in good health. This chain connects TRBV18 to TRBJ1-1, with 7 bases fitting TRBD1. The CDR3 coding sequence is TGTGCCAGCTCACCACCGGTCCTTAGGGGGCTCGTTTCCTTTGAAGCTTTCTTT. This gives the protein CASSPPVLRGLVSFEAFF.